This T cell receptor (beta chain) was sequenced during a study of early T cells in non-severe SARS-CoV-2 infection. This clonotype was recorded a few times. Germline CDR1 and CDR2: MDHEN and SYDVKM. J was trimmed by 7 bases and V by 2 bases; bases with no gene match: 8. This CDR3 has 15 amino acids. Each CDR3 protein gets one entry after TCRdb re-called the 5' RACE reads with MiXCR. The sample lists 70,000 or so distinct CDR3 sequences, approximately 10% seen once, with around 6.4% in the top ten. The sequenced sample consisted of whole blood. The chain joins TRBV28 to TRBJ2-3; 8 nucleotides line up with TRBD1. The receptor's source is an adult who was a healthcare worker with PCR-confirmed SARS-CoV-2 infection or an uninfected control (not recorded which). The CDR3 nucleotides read TGTGCCAGCAGTTTAGTTCGGACAGGGATAAATACGCAGTATTTT. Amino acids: CASSLVRTGINTQYF.